The 23 T cell receptor beta chains in this list originate from one sample, sequenced in a study of T cells in Graves' hyperthyroidism and ophthalmopathy. Amplified TCR beta CDR3 regions derived from RNA transcripts. During a first-round RT-PCR of the TCR CDR3, the HTBI primer set was used. Via MiXCR, TCRdb re-called the multiplex PCR reads, giving one row per CDR3 protein. The repertoire holds roughly 400,000 distinct CDR3 sequences, over 13% seen once, with around 27% in the top ten. Source material: blood. These receptors were collected from a man aged 50 or older with Graves' ophthalmopathy.

The V gene is TRBV7-3, the J gene TRBJ1-1; D unclear. Trimming pared 4 bases from V and 0 bases from J, leaving 12 bases between. This CDR3 is 15 amino acids long. Germline V gene lookup returns CDR1 SGHTA and CDR2 FQGTGA. This CDR3 is CASSSGGRMNTEAFF. The CDR3 region has the DNA TGTGCCAGCAGCTCCGGTGGACGGATGAACACTGAAGCTTTCTTT.

The CDR3, as DNA: TGTGCCAGCAGCTCCCGGGACAGGTACCAAGAGACCCAGTACTTC. Protein: CASSSRDRYQETQYF. This sequence joins TRBV7-9 and TRBJ2-5, with 8 nucleotides matching TRBD1. CDR1 is SEHNR and CDR2 is FQNEAQ in the germline V gene (reference sequence). This CDR3 comprises 15 residues. V lost 4 bases and J lost 0; bases outside the gene matches: 4.

At least ten counts were recorded for this clonotype. This chain uses TRBV29-1 with TRBJ2-3; 9 positions agree with TRBD2. The germline V gene has CDR1 SQVTM and CDR2 ANQGSEA. The CDR3 consists of 14 residues. The V segment lost 4 bases and the J segment 5 bases; nucleotides outside the gene matches: 7. CDR3 amino acids: CSVGSGRRGDTQYF. In nucleotides, the CDR3 is TGCAGCGTTGGTAGCGGGAGACGAGGAGATACGCAGTATTTT.

As concerns this clonotype: This may stem from a read error, because a much larger clone lies one nucleotide away. The rearrangement joins TRBV28 to TRBJ2-3, with D possibly being TRBD2 (5 bases). Germline values: CDR1 MDHEN, CDR2 SYDVKM. V was shortened by 5 bases and J by 6 bases, with 9 bases between the two germline ends. The CDR3 consists of 12 residues. The DNA for the CDR3 is TGTGCCAGCAGTGACGGGGTGGATACGCAGTATTTT. Its protein is CASSDGVDTQYF.

A note on this clonotype: Just one base apart from a much larger clone, this may be a read error. The CDR3 reads CASTLGPNTEAFF. Here the CDR3 DNA reads TGTGCCAGCACCTTGGGGCCGAACACTGAAGCTTTCTTT. V and J are TRBV12-3 or TRBV12-4 and TRBJ1-1; perhaps TRBD1 as D (5 bases). Trimming took off 7 bases at V and 1 base at J, with 10 bases between the two ends. CDR3 length: 13 amino acids.

About this clonotype itself: A read error may explain this, as a much larger clone is one base away. The chain couples TRBV20-1 to TRBJ2-1; 7 bases match TRBD2. Unmatched junction bases numbered 20, after V lost 1 base and J lost 8 bases. CDR3 size: 18 residues. Germline values: CDR1 DFQATT, CDR2 SNEGSKA (reference sequence). Here the CDR3 reads CSARVWPSGPNRGDEQFF. CDR3 coding DNA: TGCAGTGCTAGAGTTTGGCCTAGCGGCCCAAACCGGGGCGATGAGCAGTTCTTC.

The chain carries TRBV12-3 or TRBV12-4 and TRBJ2-7; perhaps TRBD1 as D (6 bases). This CDR3 comprises 16 residues. The V gene lost 4 bases and the J gene lost 1 base, with 17 bases spanning the gap. The CDR3 reads CASSSVTGFFSYEQYF. CDR3 DNA: TGTGCCAGCAGTTCTGTTACAGGGTTTTTTTCCTACGAGCAGTACTTC.

This clonotype has at least ten counts. This sequence joins TRBV11-2 and TRBJ2-1, with D unclear. From germline, CDR1 is SGHAT and CDR2 FQNNGV. The CDR3 is made up of 13 amino acids. The V end was cut by 2 bases, the J end by 3 bases, with 5 bases between. CDR3 in DNA: TGTGCCAGCAGCTTAACTATCTACAATGAGCAGTTCTTC. It encodes CASSLTIYNEQFF.

This clonotype was observed a few times. The CDR3 DNA reads TGCAGTGCTAGCACGGGACAGTTGCTGGAGACCCAGTACTTC. It translates to CSASTGQLLETQYF. This chain uses TRBV20-1 with TRBJ2-5, with 7 positions matching TRBD1. The germline CDR1 and CDR2 sequences are DFQATT and SNEGSKA (reference sequence). V shed 3 bases and J 5 bases; nucleotides not matched to a gene: 9. The CDR3 covers 14 residues.

This clonotype was seen repeatedly, ten times or more. This chain joins TRBV11-1 and TRBJ2-2; 10 bases map to TRBD2. Trimming removed 6 bases from V and 4 bases from J; junction bases left unmatched: 5. The CDR3 totals 15 residues. In germline, CDR1 is SGHAT, CDR2 FQDESV (reference sequence). The CDR3 sequence: CASRQREGPTGELFF. In nucleotides, the CDR3 is TGTGCCAGCAGACAGCGGGAGGGCCCCACCGGGGAGCTGTTTTTT.

The chain uses TRBV12-3 or TRBV12-4 and TRBJ2-5; 12 nucleotides align to TRBD2. CDR3 size: 19 residues. Trimming at V came to 4 bases and at J to 1 base, leaving 13 bases not matched to a gene. The CDR3 here is CASSSQTSGRGARQETQYF. The CDR3 DNA reads TGTGCCAGCAGTTCCCAGACTAGCGGGAGAGGGGCGCGCCAAGAGACCCAGTACTTC.

This clonotype was recorded a few times. The chain carries TRBV6-1 and TRBJ2-7; TRBD1 matches at 7 bases. The V segment lost 6 bases and the J segment 3 bases; nucleotides outside the gene matches: 8. This CDR3 is 14 amino acids long. Germline values: CDR1 MNHNS, CDR2 SASEGT. CDR3 sequence reads: CASRPLGQVYEQYF. For the CDR3, the DNA is TGTGCCAGCAGGCCCTTAGGACAGGTCTACGAGCAGTACTTC.

This clonotype occurred many times. The rearrangement joins TRBV7-2 to TRBJ2-7; D not resolved. The V and J ends lost 5 bases and 3 bases respectively, with 14 bases between them. This CDR3 has 14 amino acids. Germline-derived CDR1 and CDR2 are SGHTA and FQGNSA. The DNA of the CDR3 is TGTGCCAGCAGCAACTCGGACGGTCTCTACGAGCAGTACTTC. It codes for CASSNSDGLYEQYF.

This clonotype has a count of ten or more. The J gene is TRBJ2-7, the V gene TRBV24-1, with TRBD1 matching over 10 bases. Per germline, CDR1 KGHDR and CDR2 SFDVKD. Unmatched junction bases numbered 10, after V lost 4 bases and J lost 5 bases. The CDR3 loop spans 16 amino acids. CDR3 sequence: CATSDHRGQGFDEQYF. CDR3 coding DNA: TGTGCCACCAGTGACCACAGGGGACAGGGGTTCGACGAGCAGTACTTC.

This clonotype has at least ten counts. J is TRBJ2-1 and V is TRBV19; a possible D gene is TRBD2 (6 bases). V lost 6 bases, J lost 0 bases, and 15 bases lay in between. The V gene's germline CDR1 is LNHDA and CDR2 SQIVND (reference sequence). This CDR3 comprises 16 residues. This chain's CDR3 is CASSHTAGSSYNEQFF. For the CDR3, the DNA is TGTGCCAGTAGCCACACTGCGGGGAGCTCCTACAATGAGCAGTTCTTC.

The chain joins TRBV5-1 to TRBJ1-6; tentatively, D is TRBD1 (6 bases). Trimming pared 4 bases from V and 14 bases from J, leaving 19 bases between. The germline V gene has CDR1 SGHRS and CDR2 YFSETQ. This CDR3 is 14 amino acids long. CDR3 coding DNA: TGCGCCAGCAGCCCTGGACAGCCGGGAGTATCCCTCCACTTT. Protein sequence: CASSPGQPGVSLHF. The full variable domain, with the rest looked up from reference TRBV5-1 and TRBJ1-6, is KAGVTQTPRYLIKTRGQQVTLSCSPISGHRSVSWYQQTPGQGLQFLFEYFSETQRNKGNFPGRFSGRQFSNSRSEMNVSTLELGDSALYLCASSPGQPGVSLHFGNGTRLTVT.

The chain couples TRBV12-3 or TRBV12-4 to TRBJ2-7; 8 bases are shared with TRBD2. Germline trimming cut 4 bases from V and 3 bases from J; bases unmatched to any gene: 20. The CDR3 has 19 residues. CDR3 DNA sequence: TGTGCCAGCAGTTCGCGGGGCACAGGGAACCAGCGGGGGTACTACGAGCAGTACTTC. This sequence encodes CASSSRGTGNQRGYYEQYF.

This clonotype was detected many times. This may be a read error: a much more frequent sequence differs by one nucleotide. V is TRBV9 and J is TRBJ1-1, with 9 bases matching TRBD1. Germline CDR1 is SGDLS and CDR2 is YYNGEE. V was pared by 6 bases and J by 0 bases, with 3 bases of the junction left unmatched. The CDR3 is 14 amino acids. This CDR3 is CASTRDRVNTEAFF. The CDR3 DNA sequence: TGTGCCAGCACCCGGGACAGGGTGAACACTGAAGCTTTCTTT.

This clonotype was seen a handful of times. This chain uses TRBV29-1 with TRBJ2-1; 8 bases align to TRBD2. The CDR3 totals 14 residues. After removal of 3 bases from V and 5 bases from J, the junction contained 6 bases not matched to a gene. From germline, CDR1 is SQVTM and CDR2 ANQGSEA. The CDR3 sequence: CSVDSSGGNNEQFF. The DNA for the CDR3 is TGCAGCGTTGATTCCAGCGGGGGAAACAATGAGCAGTTCTTC.

Ten or more counts support this clonotype. The chain has TRBV28 and TRBJ2-1, with D maybe TRBD1 (5 bases). Germline CDR1 MDHEN, CDR2 SYDVKM. V was pared by 3 bases and J by 0 bases, with 12 bases between. The CDR3 has 16 residues. The CDR3 is CASSFLQASSYNEQFF. The CDR3, as DNA: TGTGCCAGCAGTTTCTTACAGGCGAGCTCCTACAATGAGCAGTTCTTC.

Only a few counts were recorded for this clonotype. The J gene is TRBJ2-2, the V gene TRBV6-2 or TRBV6-3; weak D call: TRBD2 (6 bases). From germline, CDR1 is MNHEY and CDR2 SVGEGT. The CDR3 totals 14 residues. The V end was cut by 6 bases, the J end by 2 bases, with 10 bases between. Here the CDR3 reads CASRDSGNTGELFF. The DNA for the CDR3 is TGTGCCAGCAGGGATAGCGGAAACACCGGGGAGCTGTTTTTT.

This clonotype was detected a few times. The genes are TRBV19 and TRBJ2-4; a possible D gene is TRBD1 (6 bases). This CDR3 is built from 17 residues. The germline V and J ends were trimmed by 6 bases and 0 bases, with 18 bases remaining between them. Germline V gene data show CDR1 as LNHDA and CDR2 as SQIVND (reference sequence). The CDR3 protein is CASRQRGGPRAKNIQYF. DNA for the CDR3: TGTGCCAGTAGACAGCGTGGGGGCCCCCGAGCCAAAAACATTCAGTACTTC.

This clonotype has at least ten counts. The chain couples TRBV20-1 to TRBJ2-7, with D possibly TRBD2 on 5 matching bases. The CDR3 is made up of 13 amino acids. CDR1 and CDR2 from the germline V gene are DFQATT and SNEGSKA (reference sequence). Deletions cut 2 bases from V and 2 bases from J, with 10 bases between. The CDR3 is CSARSDGAYEQYF. CDR3 sequence (DNA): TGCAGTGCTAGATCCGACGGGGCCTACGAGCAGTACTTC.